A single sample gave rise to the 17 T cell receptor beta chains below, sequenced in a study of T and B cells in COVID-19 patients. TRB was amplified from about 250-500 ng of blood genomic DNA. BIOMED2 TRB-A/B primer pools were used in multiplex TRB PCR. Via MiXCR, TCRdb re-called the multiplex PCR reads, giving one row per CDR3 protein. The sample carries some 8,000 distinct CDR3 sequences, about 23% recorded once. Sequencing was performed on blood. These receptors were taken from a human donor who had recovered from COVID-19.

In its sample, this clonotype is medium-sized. The chain's CDR3 is CASREDNYGYTF. CDR3 coding DNA: TGTGCCAGTCGAGAGGATAACTATGGCTACACCTTC. The chain combines TRBV27 with TRBJ1-2; D call uncertain. The CDR3 covers 12 residues. Per germline, CDR1 MNHEY and CDR2 SMNVEV (reference sequence). V was trimmed by 9 bases and J by 1 base, leaving 9 bases between them.

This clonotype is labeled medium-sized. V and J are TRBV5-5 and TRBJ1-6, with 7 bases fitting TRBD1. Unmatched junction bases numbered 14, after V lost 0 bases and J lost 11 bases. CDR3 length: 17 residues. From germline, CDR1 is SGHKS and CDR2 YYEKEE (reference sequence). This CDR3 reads CASSLGGGGGPFPPLHF. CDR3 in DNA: TGTGCCAGCAGCTTGGGAGGGGGCGGGGGCCCCTTTCCACCCCTCCACTTT.

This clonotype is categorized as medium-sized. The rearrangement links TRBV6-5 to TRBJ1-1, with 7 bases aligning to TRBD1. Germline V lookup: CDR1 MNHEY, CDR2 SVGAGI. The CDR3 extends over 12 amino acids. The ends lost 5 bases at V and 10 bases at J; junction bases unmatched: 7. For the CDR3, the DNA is TGTGCCAGCAGTACAACGACAGGGAGAGCTTTCTTT. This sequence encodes CASSTTTGRAFF.

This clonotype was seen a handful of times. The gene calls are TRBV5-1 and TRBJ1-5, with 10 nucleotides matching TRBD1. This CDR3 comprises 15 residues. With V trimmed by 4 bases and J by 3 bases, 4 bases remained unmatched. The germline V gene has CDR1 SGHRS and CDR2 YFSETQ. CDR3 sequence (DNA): TGCGCCAGCAGCCTTGGGACAGGGGCCAATCAGCCCCAGCATTTT. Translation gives CASSLGTGANQPQHF.

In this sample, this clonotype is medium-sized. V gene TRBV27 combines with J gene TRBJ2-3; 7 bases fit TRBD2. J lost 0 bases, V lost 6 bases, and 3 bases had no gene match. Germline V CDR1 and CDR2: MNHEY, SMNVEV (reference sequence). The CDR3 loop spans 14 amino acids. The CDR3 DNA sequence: TGTGCCAGCAGGCCGCGGGGGAGCACAGATACGCAGTATTTT. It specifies CASRPRGSTDTQYF.

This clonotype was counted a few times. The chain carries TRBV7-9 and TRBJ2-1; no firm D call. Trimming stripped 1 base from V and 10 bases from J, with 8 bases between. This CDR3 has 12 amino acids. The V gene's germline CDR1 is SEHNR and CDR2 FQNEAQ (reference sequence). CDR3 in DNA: TGTGCCAGCAGCTTAGATAGATGGGAGCAGTTCTTC. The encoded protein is CASSLDRWEQFF. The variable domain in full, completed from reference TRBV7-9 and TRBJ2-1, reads DTGVSQNPRHKITKRGQNVTFRCDPISEHNRLYWYRQTLGQGPEFLTYFQNEAQLEKSRLLSDRFSAERPKGSFSTLEIQRTEQGDSAMYLCASSLDRWEQFFGPGTRLTVL.

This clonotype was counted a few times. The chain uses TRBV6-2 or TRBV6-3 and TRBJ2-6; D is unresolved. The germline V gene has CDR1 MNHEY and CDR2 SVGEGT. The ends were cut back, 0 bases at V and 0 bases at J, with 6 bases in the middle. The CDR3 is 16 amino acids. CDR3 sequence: CASSYSRSSGANVLTF. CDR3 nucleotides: TGTGCCAGCAGTTACTCCAGAAGCTCTGGGGCCAACGTCCTGACTTTC.

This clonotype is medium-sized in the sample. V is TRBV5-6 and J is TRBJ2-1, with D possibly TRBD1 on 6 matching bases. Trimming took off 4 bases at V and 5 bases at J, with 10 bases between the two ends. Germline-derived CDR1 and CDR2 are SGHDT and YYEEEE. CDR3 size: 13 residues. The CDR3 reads CASSPPGDNEQFF. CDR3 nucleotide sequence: TGTGCCAGCAGCCCCCCAGGGGACAATGAGCAGTTCTTC. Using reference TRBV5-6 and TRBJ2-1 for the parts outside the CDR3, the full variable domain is DAGVTQSPTHLIKTRGQQVTLRCSPKSGHDTVSWYQQALGQGPQFIFQYYEEEERQRGNFPDRFSGHQFPNYSSELNVNALLLGDSALYLCASSPPGDNEQFFGPGTRLTVL.

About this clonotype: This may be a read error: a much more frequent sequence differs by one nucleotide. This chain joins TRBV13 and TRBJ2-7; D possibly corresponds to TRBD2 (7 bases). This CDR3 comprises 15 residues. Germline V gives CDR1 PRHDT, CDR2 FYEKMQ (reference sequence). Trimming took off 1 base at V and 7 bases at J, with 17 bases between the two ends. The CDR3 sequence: CASSLVGQGREEQYF. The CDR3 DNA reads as TGTGCCAGCAGCTTAGTTGGGCAGGGGAGGGAGGAGCAGTACTTC. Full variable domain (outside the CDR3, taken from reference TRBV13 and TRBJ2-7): AAGVIQSPRHLIKEKRETATLKCYPIPRHDTVYWYQQGPGQDPQFLISFYEKMQSDKGSIPDRFSAQQFSDYHSELNMSSLELGDSALYFCASSLVGQGREEQYFGPGTRLTVT.

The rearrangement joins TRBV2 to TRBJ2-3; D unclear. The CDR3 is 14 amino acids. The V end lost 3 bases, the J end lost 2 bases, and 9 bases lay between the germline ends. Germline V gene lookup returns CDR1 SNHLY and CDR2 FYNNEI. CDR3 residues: CASSDRSFTDTQYF. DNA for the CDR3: TGTGCCAGCAGTGACCGGTCTTTCACAGATACGCAGTATTTT.

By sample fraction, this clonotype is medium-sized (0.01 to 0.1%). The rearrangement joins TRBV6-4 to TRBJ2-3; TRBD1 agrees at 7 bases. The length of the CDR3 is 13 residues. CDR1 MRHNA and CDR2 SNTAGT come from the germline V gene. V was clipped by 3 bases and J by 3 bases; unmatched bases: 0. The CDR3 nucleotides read TGTGCCAGCAGTGAACAGGGGACAGATACGCAGTATTTT. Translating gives CASSEQGTDTQYF.

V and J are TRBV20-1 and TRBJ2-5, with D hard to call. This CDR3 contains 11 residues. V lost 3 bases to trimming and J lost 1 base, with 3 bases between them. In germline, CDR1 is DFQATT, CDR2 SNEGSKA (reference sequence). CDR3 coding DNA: TGCAGTGCTAGCATCCAAGAGACCCAGTACTTC. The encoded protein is CSASIQETQYF.

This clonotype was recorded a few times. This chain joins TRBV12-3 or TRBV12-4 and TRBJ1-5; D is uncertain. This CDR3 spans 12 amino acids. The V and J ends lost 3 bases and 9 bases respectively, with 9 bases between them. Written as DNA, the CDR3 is TGTGCCAGCAGTTTTGGGGAAGCGCCCCAGCATTTT. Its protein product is CASSFGEAPQHF.

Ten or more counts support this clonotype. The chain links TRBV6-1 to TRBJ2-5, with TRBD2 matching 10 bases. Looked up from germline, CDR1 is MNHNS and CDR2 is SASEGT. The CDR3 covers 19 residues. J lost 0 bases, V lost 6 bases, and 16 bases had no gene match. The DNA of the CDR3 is TGTGCCAGCAGGAAACGATTTGAGCGGGGGGGGTTGGACCAAGAGACCCAGTACTTC. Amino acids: CASRKRFERGGLDQETQYF.

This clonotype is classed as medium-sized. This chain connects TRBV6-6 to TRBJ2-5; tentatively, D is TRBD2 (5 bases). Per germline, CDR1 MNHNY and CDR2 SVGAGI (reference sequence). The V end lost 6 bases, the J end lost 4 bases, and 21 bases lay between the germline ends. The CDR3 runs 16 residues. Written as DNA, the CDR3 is TGTGCCAGCAGCTTCTCAGGAGGAGTGGTTCGAGAGACCCAGTACTTC. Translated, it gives CASSFSGGVVRETQYF.

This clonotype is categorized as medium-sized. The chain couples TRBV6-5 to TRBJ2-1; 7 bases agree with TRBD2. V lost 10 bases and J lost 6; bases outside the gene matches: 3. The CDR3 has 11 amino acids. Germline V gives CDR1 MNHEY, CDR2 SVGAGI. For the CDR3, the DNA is TGTGCCACCTTAGCGGGCAATGAGCAGTTCTTC. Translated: CATLAGNEQFF.

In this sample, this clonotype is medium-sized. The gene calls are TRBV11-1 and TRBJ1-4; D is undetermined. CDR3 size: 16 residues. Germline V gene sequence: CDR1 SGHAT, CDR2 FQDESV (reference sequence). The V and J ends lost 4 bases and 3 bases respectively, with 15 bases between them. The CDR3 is CASSSGSTSANEKLFF. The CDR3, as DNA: TGTGCCAGCAGCTCCGGGTCCACCTCGGCTAATGAAAAACTGTTTTTT.